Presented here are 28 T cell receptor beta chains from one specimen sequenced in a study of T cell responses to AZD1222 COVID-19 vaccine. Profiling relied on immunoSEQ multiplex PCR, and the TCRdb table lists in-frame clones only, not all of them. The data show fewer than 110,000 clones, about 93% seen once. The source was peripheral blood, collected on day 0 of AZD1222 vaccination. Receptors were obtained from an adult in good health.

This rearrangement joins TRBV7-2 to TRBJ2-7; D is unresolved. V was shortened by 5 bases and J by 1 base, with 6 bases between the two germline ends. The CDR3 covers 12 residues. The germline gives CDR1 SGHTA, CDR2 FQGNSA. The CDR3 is CASSQPSYEQYF. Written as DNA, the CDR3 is TGTGCCAGCAGCCAACCTTCCTACGAGCAGTACTTC. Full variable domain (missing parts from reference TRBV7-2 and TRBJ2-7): GAGVSQSPSNKVTEKGKDVELRCDPISGHTALYWYRQSLGQGLEFLIYFQGNSAPDKSGLPSDRFSAERTGGSVSTLTIQRTQQEDSAVYLCASSQPSYEQYFGPGTRLTVT.

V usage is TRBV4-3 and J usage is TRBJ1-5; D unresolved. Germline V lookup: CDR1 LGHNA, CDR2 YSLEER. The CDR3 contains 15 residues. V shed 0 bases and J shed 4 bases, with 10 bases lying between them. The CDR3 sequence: CASSQDLVGNQPQHF. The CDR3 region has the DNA TGCGCCAGCAGCCAAGATCTGGTAGGGAATCAGCCCCAGCATTTT.

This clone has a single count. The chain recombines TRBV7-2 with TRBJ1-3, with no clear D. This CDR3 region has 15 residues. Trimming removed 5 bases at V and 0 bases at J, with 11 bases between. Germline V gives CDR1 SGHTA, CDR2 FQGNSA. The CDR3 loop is CASSLWAGSGNTIYF. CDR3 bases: TGTGCCAGCAGCCTCTGGGCCGGCTCTGGAAACACCATATATTTT. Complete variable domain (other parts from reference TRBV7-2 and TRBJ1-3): GAGVSQSPSNKVTEKGKDVELRCDPISGHTALYWYRQSLGQGLEFLIYFQGNSAPDKSGLPSDRFSAERTGGSVSTLTIQRTQQEDSAVYLCASSLWAGSGNTIYFGEGSWLTVV.

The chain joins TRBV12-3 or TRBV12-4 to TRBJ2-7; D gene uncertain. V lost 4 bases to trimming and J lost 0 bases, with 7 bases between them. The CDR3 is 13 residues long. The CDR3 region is CASSYTASYEQYF. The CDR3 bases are TGTGCCAGCAGTTACACTGCCTCCTACGAGCAGTACTTC.

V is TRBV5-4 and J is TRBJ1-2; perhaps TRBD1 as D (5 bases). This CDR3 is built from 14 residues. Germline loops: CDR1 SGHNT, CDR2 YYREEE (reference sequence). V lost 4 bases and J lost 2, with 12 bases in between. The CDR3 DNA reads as TGTGCCAGCAGCCCCCGGGGACGGAACTATGGCTACACCTTC. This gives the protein CASSPRGRNYGYTF.

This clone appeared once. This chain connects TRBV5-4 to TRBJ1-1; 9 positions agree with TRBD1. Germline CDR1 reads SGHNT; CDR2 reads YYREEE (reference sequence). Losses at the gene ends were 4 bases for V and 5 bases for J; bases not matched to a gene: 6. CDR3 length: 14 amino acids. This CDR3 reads CASSLGTGKTEAFF. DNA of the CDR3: TGTGCCAGCAGCCTGGGGACAGGGAAGACTGAAGCTTTCTTT. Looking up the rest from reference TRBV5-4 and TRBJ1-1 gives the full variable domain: ETGVTQSPTHLIKTRGQQVTLRCSSQSGHNTVSWYQQALGQGPQFIFQYYREEENGRGNFPPRFSGLQFPNYSSELNVNALELDDSALYLCASSLGTGKTEAFFGQGTRLTVV.

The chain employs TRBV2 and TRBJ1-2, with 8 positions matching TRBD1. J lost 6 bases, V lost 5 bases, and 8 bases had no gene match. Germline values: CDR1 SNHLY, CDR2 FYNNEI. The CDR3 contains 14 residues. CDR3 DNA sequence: TGTGCCAGCAGTACCGGACAGGGAGTTAATGGCTACACCTTC. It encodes CASSTGQGVNGYTF.

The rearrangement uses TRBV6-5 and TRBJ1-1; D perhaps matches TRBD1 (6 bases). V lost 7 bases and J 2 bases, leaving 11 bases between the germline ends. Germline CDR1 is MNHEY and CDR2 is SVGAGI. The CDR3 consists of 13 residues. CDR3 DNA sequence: TGTGCCAGCACCCTGACAGGAAACACTGAAGCTTTCTTT. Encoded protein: CASTLTGNTEAFF.

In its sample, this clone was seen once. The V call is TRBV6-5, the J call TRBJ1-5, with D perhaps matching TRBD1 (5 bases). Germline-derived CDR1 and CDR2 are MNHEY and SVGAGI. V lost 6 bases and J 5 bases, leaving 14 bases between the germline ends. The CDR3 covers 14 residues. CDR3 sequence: CASSAGGAYQPQHF. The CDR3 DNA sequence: TGTGCCAGCAGCGCGGGAGGGGCGTATCAGCCCCAGCATTTT.

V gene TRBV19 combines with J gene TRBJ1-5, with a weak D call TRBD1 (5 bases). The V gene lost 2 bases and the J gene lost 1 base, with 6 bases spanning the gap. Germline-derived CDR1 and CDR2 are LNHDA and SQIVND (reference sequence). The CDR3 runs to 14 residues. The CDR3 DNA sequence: TGTGCCAGTAGTATATGGGGGAGCAATCAGCCCCAGCATTTT. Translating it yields CASSIWGSNQPQHF.

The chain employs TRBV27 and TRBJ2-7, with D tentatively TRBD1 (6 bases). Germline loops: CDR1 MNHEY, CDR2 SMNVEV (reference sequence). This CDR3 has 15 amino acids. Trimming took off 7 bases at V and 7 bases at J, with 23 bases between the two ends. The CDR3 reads CASTFTGPGRGEQYF. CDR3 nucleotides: TGTGCCAGCACCTTTACCGGGCCGGGAAGGGGGGAGCAGTACTTC.

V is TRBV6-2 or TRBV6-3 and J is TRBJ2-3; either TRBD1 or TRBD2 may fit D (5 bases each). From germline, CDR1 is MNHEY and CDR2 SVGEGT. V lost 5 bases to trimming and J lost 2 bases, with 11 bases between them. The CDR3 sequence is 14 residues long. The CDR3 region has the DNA TGTGCCAGCAGTGGTTCCGGGACCACAGATACGCAGTATTTT. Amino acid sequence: CASSGSGTTDTQYF.

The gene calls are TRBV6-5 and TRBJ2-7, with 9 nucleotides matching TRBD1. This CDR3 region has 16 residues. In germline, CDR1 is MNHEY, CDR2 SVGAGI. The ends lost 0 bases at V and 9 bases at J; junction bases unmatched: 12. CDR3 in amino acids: CASSYSSGTGFSGQYF. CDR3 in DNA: TGTGCCAGCAGTTACTCGAGTGGGACAGGGTTTTCCGGGCAGTACTTC.

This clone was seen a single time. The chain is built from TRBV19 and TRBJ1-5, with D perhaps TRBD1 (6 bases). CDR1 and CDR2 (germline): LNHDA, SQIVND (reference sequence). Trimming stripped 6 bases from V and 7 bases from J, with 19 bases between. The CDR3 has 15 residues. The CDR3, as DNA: TGTGCCAGTAGCCGCACCCCCCCCGGGGGCCAGCCCCAGCATTTT. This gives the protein CASSRTPPGGQPQHF.

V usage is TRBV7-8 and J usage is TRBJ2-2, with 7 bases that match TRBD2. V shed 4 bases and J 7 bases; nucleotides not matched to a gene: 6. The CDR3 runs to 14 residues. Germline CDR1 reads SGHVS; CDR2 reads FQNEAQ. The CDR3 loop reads CASSWTSLGGELFF. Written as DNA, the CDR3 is TGTGCCAGCAGCTGGACTAGTCTCGGCGGGGAGCTGTTTTTT.

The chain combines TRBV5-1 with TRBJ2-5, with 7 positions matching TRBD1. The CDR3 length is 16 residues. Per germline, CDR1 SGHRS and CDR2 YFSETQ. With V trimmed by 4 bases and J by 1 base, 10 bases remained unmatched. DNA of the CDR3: TGCGCCAGCAGCCCGCTCCTAGAGGGGGCCCAAGAGACCCAGTACTTC. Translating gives CASSPLLEGAQETQYF. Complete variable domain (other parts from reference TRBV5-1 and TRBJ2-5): KAGVTQTPRYLIKTRGQQVTLSCSPISGHRSVSWYQQTPGQGLQFLFEYFSETQRNKGNFPGRFSGRQFSNSRSEMNVSTLELGDSALYLCASSPLLEGAQETQYFGPGTRLLVL.

The DNA for the CDR3 is TGTGCCAGCAGTTCCCTACCCCGGGGGGGCGCGCGAGCAGATACGCAGTATTTT. Translated: CASSSLPRGGARADTQYF. The rearrangement links TRBV6-2 or TRBV6-3 to TRBJ2-3; 8 bases are shared with TRBD2. Germline lookup yields CDR1 MNHEY and CDR2 SVGEGT. The ends lost 4 bases at V and 4 bases at J; junction bases unmatched: 16. This CDR3 region has 18 residues.

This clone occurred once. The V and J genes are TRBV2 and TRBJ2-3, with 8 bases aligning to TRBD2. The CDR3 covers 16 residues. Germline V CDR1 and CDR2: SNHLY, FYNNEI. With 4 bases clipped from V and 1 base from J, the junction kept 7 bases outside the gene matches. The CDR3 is CASSGRAGGRTDTQYF. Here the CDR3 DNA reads TGTGCCAGCAGTGGGCGGGCGGGGGGTCGCACAGATACGCAGTATTTT.

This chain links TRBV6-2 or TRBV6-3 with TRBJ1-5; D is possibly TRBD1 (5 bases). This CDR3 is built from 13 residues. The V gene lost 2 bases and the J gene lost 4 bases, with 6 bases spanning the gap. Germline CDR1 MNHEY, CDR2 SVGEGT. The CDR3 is CASSYGTNQPQHF. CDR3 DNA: TGTGCCAGCAGTTACGGGACTAATCAGCCCCAGCATTTT.

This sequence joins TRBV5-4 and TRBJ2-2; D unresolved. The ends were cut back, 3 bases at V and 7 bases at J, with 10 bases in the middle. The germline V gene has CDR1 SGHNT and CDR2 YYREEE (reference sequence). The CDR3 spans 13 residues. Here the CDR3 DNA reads TGTGCCAGCAGCTCCTACGCCGGCGGGGAGCTGTTTTTT. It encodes CASSSYAGGELFF. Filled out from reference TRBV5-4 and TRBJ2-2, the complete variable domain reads ETGVTQSPTHLIKTRGQQVTLRCSSQSGHNTVSWYQQALGQGPQFIFQYYREEENGRGNFPPRFSGLQFPNYSSELNVNALELDDSALYLCASSSYAGGELFFGEGSRLTVL.

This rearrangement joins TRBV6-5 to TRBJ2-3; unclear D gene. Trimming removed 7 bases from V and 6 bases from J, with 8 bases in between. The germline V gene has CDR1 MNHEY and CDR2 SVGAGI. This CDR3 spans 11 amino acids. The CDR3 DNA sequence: TGTGCCAGCACCAAGAGGGATACGCAGTATTTT. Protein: CASTKRDTQYF.

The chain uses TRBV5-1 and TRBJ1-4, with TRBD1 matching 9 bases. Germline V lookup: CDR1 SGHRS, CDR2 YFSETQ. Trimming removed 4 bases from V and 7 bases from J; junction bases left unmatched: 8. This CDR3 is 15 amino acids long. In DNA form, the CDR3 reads TGCGCCAGCAGCCTTGACAGGGGGGTTAGTGAAAAACTGTTTTTT. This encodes CASSLDRGVSEKLFF.

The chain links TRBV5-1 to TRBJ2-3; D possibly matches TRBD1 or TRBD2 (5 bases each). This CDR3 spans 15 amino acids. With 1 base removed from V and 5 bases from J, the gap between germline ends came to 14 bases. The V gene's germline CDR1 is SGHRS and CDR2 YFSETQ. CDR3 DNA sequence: TGCGCCAGCAGCTTGCGGGGCTTACGGGAAGATACGCAGTATTTT. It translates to CASSLRGLREDTQYF. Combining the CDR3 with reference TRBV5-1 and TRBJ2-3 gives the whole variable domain KAGVTQTPRYLIKTRGQQVTLSCSPISGHRSVSWYQQTPGQGLQFLFEYFSETQRNKGNFPGRFSGRQFSNSRSEMNVSTLELGDSALYLCASSLRGLREDTQYFGPGTRLTVL.

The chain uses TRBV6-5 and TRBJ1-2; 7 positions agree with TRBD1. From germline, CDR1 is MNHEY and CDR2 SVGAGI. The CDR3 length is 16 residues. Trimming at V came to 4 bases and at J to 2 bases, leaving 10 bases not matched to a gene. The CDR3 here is CASSSRRTGTNYGYTF. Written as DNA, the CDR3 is TGTGCCAGCAGTTCCCGCCGGACAGGCACCAACTATGGCTACACCTTC.

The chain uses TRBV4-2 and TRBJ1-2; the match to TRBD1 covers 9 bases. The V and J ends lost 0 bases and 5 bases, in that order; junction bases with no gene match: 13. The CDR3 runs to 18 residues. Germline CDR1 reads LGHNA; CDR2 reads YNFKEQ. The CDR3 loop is CASSQDLHSPGQGYGYTF. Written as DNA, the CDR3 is TGTGCCAGCAGCCAAGATTTGCACTCCCCGGGACAGGGTTATGGCTACACCTTC.

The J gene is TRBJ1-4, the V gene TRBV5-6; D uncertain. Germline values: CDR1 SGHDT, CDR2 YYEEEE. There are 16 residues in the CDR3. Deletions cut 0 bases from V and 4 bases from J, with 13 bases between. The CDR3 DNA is TGTGCCAGCAGCTTGGCCCGTGAGAATTATAATGAAAAACTGTTTTTT. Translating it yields CASSLARENYNEKLFF.

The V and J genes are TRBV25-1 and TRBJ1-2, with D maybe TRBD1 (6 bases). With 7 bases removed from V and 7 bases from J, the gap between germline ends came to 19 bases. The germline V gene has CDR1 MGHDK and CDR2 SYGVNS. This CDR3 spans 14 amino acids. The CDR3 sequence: CASTLAGGQGGYTF. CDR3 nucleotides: TGTGCCAGCACCCTAGCCGGGGGGCAGGGTGGCTACACCTTC.

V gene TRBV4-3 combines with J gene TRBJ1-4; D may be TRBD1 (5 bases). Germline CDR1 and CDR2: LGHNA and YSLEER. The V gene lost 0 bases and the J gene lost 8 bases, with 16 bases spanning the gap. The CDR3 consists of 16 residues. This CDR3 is CASSQDGGGGSEKLFF. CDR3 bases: TGCGCCAGCAGCCAAGATGGGGGGGGAGGAAGCGAAAAACTGTTTTTT.